The rows below give T cell receptor beta chains drawn from one sample of a study of T-cell reconstitution after alpha-beta-depleted transplantation in children. A single record per CDR3 protein comes from TCRdb applying MiXCR to the PCR reads. In the table there are around 580,000 distinct CDR3 sequences, 25% to 30% of which are singletons. Source: PBMCs, taken before TCRalphabeta/CD19-depleted stem cell transplant. Source of these receptors: a boy in the first two years of life with Wiskott-Aldrich syndrome, due to receive a stem cell transplant. Both conserved end residues are part of each CDR3. A D gene is named only where the DNA matches it firmly. A row's size may be missing; if present it is once, few, many or a size class.

v_gene: TRBV5-8
len: 14
j_gene: TRBJ2-2
d_gene: .
abundance: .
CDR3nt: TGTGCCAGCAGCCAGCTATGGGGTACCGGGGAGCTGTTTTTT
CDR3aa: CASSQLWGTGELFF

v_gene: TRBV7-8
len: 16
j_gene: TRBJ2-7
d_gene: .
abundance: .
CDR3nt: TGTGCCAGCAGCGCCCCCCCGGGACTTTTCGACTACGAGCAGTACTTC
CDR3aa: CASSAPPGLFDYEQYF

v_gene: TRBV10-3
len: 15
j_gene: TRBJ2-3
d_gene: .
abundance: .
CDR3nt: TGTGCCATCAGTACTGACACTAAGAACACAGATACGCAGTATTTT
CDR3aa: CAISTDTKNTDTQYF

v_gene: TRBV6-5
len: 14
j_gene: TRBJ1-2
d_gene: .
abundance: .
CDR3nt: TGTGCCAGCAGTTTTGGGGCCTCTAACTATGGCTACACCTTC
CDR3aa: CASSFGASNYGYTF

v_gene: TRBV4-2
len: 17
j_gene: TRBJ2-1
d_gene: .
abundance: once
CDR3nt: TGTGCCAGCAGCCAAGTTTTTTCCGGAAACTCCTACAATGAGCAGTTCTTC
CDR3aa: CASSQVFSGNSYNEQFF

v_gene: TRBV12-3/TRBV12-4
len: 15
j_gene: TRBJ2-1
d_gene: TRBD2
abundance: .
CDR3nt: TGCGCCAGCAGCTCCTCGGGAGGTGCGTACAATGAGCAGTTCTTC
CDR3aa: CASSSSGGAYNEQFF

v_gene: TRBV7-8
len: 13
j_gene: TRBJ2-3
d_gene: .
abundance: few
CDR3nt: TGTGCCAGCAGCCCAATAAGCACAGATACGCAGTATTTT
CDR3aa: CASSPISTDTQYF

v_gene: TRBV12-3/TRBV12-4
len: 12
j_gene: TRBJ2-5
d_gene: .
abundance: .
CDR3nt: TGTGCCAGCACTAGAGGGTCGGAGACCCAGTACTTC
CDR3aa: CASTRGSETQYF

v_gene: TRBV3-1
len: 16
j_gene: TRBJ2-1
d_gene: TRBD2
abundance: once
CDR3nt: TGTGCCAGCAGCCAAGTTTCAGCGGGAGACGACAATGAGCAGTTCTTC
CDR3aa: CASSQVSAGDDNEQFF

v_gene: TRBV20-1
len: 14
j_gene: TRBJ1-5
d_gene: TRBD1
abundance: .
CDR3nt: TGCAGTGCTGTCTCAGGGACAGGGGATCAGCCCCAGCATTTT
CDR3aa: CSAVSGTGDQPQHF

v_gene: TRBV29-1
len: 13
j_gene: TRBJ2-1
d_gene: .
abundance: .
CDR3nt: TGCAGCGTTGAAGAGGCGGCGGGCGGTGAGCAGTTCTTC
CDR3aa: CSVEEAAGGEQFF

v_gene: TRBV10-3
len: 15
j_gene: TRBJ2-1
d_gene: TRBD2
abundance: few
CDR3nt: TGTGCCATCAGCAACCTAGCGGGAGATCGGGATGAGCAGTTCTTC
CDR3aa: CAISNLAGDRDEQFF

v_gene: TRBV18
len: 15
j_gene: TRBJ2-5
d_gene: .
abundance: .
CDR3nt: TGTGCCAGCTCACCGACGCTTAGGGTGCGAGAGACCCAGTACTTC
CDR3aa: CASSPTLRVRETQYF

v_gene: TRBV20-1
len: 17
j_gene: TRBJ2-4
d_gene: .
abundance: .
CDR3nt: TGCAGTGCTAGGGGCTTTCGGGGGACAAATATGAGAAACATTCAGTACTTC
CDR3aa: CSARGFRGTNMRNIQYF

v_gene: TRBV5-1
len: 16
j_gene: TRBJ2-3
d_gene: TRBD1
abundance: .
CDR3nt: TGCGCCAGCAGCGGTCTTGGACAGGGGGGGACAGATACGCAGTATTTT
CDR3aa: CASSGLGQGGTDTQYF

v_gene: TRBV18
len: 14
j_gene: TRBJ2-2
d_gene: .
abundance: .
CDR3nt: TGTGCCAGCTCACCAATGACAGGCACCGGGGAGCTGTTTTTT
CDR3aa: CASSPMTGTGELFF

v_gene: TRBV11-3
len: 13
j_gene: TRBJ2-3
d_gene: .
abundance: .
CDR3nt: TGTGCCAGCAGCTTGAGTGGCACAGATACGCATTATTTT
CDR3aa: CASSLSGTDTHYF

v_gene: TRBV20-1
len: 16
j_gene: TRBJ1-1
d_gene: .
abundance: few
CDR3nt: TGCAGTGCTCCGGAAATCCTAAAGTGGGGTAAGGCTGAAGCTTTCTTT
CDR3aa: CSAPEILKWGKAEAFF

v_gene: TRBV5-1
len: 14
j_gene: TRBJ2-7
d_gene: .
abundance: .
CDR3nt: TGCGCCAGCAGCGGCCTGAGGGCTCGGGACGAGCAGTACTTC
CDR3aa: CASSGLRARDEQYF